A single sample gave rise to the 30 T cell receptor beta chains below, sequenced in a study of blood T cell repertoires in COVID-19. Profiling relied on immunoSEQ multiplex PCR, and the TCRdb table lists in-frame clones only, not all of them. The sample carries around 250,000 clones, 88% recorded once. The sample taken for sequencing was PBMCs or T cells enriched from blood (not recorded which). Receptor source: a woman between 35 and 50 years old who had been exposed to COVID-19.

This chain connects TRBV5-4 to TRBJ2-1; TRBD2 aligns across 13 bases. This CDR3 has 15 amino acids. Germline V gene lookup returns CDR1 SGHNT and CDR2 YYREEE (reference sequence). With V trimmed by 4 bases and J by 8 bases, 6 bases remained unmatched. The CDR3 sequence is CASSLTSGGPYEQFF. The DNA of the CDR3 is TGTGCCAGCAGCCTGACTAGCGGGGGGCCCTATGAGCAGTTCTTC.

This clone is a singleton in its sample. The chain carries TRBV30 and TRBJ1-3; D is unresolved. The V end was cut by 4 bases, the J end by 8 bases, with 9 bases between. Germline V gene lookup returns CDR1 GTSNPN and CDR2 SVGIG (reference sequence). The CDR3 extends over 11 amino acids. This CDR3 reads CAWKIGDTIYF. In DNA form, the CDR3 reads TGTGCCTGGAAAATCGGAGACACCATATATTTT.

The chain carries TRBV2 and TRBJ2-1; 10 bases line up with TRBD1. CDR1 and CDR2 (germline): SNHLY, FYNNEI. This CDR3 is built from 13 residues. Trimming took 6 bases from V and 7 from J; bases not matched to a gene: 3. The CDR3 here is CASSRDRGNEQFF. CDR3 in DNA: TGTGCCAGCAGCCGGGACAGGGGTAATGAGCAGTTCTTC.

This chain uses TRBV15 with TRBJ1-1; the match to TRBD1 covers 8 bases. The CDR3 is made up of 13 amino acids. The junction had 7 bases not matched to a gene; V was cut back by 6 bases and J by 7 bases. The germline V gene encodes CDR1 LNHNV and CDR2 YYDKDF (reference sequence). Written as DNA, the CDR3 is TGTGCCACCAGTAGCAACAGGGGGGTTGAAGCTTTCTTT. It translates to CATSSNRGVEAFF.

The chain uses TRBV20-1 and TRBJ1-5; TRBD1 aligns across 8 bases. After removal of 3 bases from V and 3 bases from J, the junction contained 4 bases not matched to a gene. The CDR3 has 14 amino acids. CDR1 DFQATT and CDR2 SNEGSKA come from the germline V gene (reference sequence). The CDR3 bases are TGCAGTGCTAGTACAGGGGGTGCCAATCAGCCCCAGCATTTT. It codes for CSASTGGANQPQHF.

This clone was seen only a few times. V usage is TRBV3-1 (or the pseudogene TRBV3-2) and J usage is TRBJ1-1; D remains unclear. Germline CDR1 reads LGHDT; CDR2 reads YNNKEL (reference sequence). CDR3 length: 15 residues. Trimming pared 1 base from V and 4 bases from J, leaving 13 bases between. The CDR3 region is CASSQGLFLATEAFF. The CDR3 nucleotides read TGTGCCAGCAGCCAAGGTCTCTTCCTGGCCACTGAAGCTTTCTTT.

The rearrangement uses TRBV19 and TRBJ2-1; a weak D match, TRBD1 (7 bases). Germline V gene data show CDR1 as LNHDA and CDR2 as SQIVND (reference sequence). The CDR3 has 18 amino acids. Trimming left V 10 bases short and J 0 bases short, with 25 bases between. Here the CDR3 reads CATQGGSKISSSYNEQFF. As DNA, the CDR3 is TGTGCCACTCAGGGGGGTTCTAAAATATCCAGCTCCTACAATGAGCAGTTCTTC. Variable domain in full (rest from reference TRBV19 and TRBJ2-1): DGGITQSPKYLFRKEGQNVTLSCEQNLNHDAMYWYRQDPGQGLRLIYYSQIVNDFQKGDIAEGYSVSREKKESFPLTVTSAQKNPTAFYLCATQGGSKISSSYNEQFFGPGTRLTVL.

This clone was recorded once. The genes are TRBV7-9 and TRBJ1-4; 9 bases are a match to TRBD1. V was clipped by 5 bases and J by 8 bases; unmatched bases: 9. Per the germline V gene, CDR1 is SEHNR and CDR2 is FQNEAQ (reference sequence). CDR3 length: 15 residues. In DNA, the CDR3 is TGTGCCAGCAGCGTGGGACAGGGCGGGCGAGAAAAACTGTTTTTT. It specifies CASSVGQGGREKLFF.

V and J are TRBV13 and TRBJ2-7; D remains unclear. Trimming took 3 bases from V and 3 from J, leaving 12 bases between them. Germline assignment: CDR1 PRHDT and CDR2 FYEKMQ (reference sequence). The length of the CDR3 is 14 residues. The CDR3 reads CASSLRIRGYEQYF. Here the CDR3 DNA reads TGTGCCAGCAGCTTGCGGATACGAGGCTACGAGCAGTACTTC.

The chain employs TRBV20-1 and TRBJ1-2; D ambiguous. This CDR3 spans 11 amino acids. V shed 5 bases and J shed 5 bases, with 9 bases lying between them. CDR1 and CDR2 (germline): DFQATT, SNEGSKA (reference sequence). DNA of the CDR3: TGCAGTGCTCCGGGTAGATATGGCTACACCTTC. The encoded protein is CSAPGRYGYTF.

This clone was counted once. The rearrangement uses TRBV5-1 and TRBJ2-1; possibly TRBD2 for D (7 bases). This CDR3 is 14 amino acids long. Per the germline V gene, CDR1 is SGHRS and CDR2 is YFSETQ. V lost 6 bases and J 8 bases, leaving 18 bases between the germline ends. DNA of the CDR3: TGCGCCAGCAACTCCGGGGGGCATGAGGATGAGCAGTTCTTC. Translated, it gives CASNSGGHEDEQFF.

The chain employs TRBV4-3 and TRBJ2-5; 9 nucleotides line up with TRBD1. The CDR3 runs 17 residues. Trimming took 0 bases from V and 5 from J; bases not matched to a gene: 10. The germline CDR1 and CDR2 sequences are LGHNA and YSLEER. DNA of the CDR3: TGCGCCAGCAGCCAAGATCTAGGGACAGGGTCGGTTGAGACCCAGTACTTC. Translated, it gives CASSQDLGTGSVETQYF.

This sequence joins TRBV28 and TRBJ1-5; weak D call: TRBD1 (6 bases). CDR3 length: 15 residues. V lost 3 bases and J lost 7, with 16 bases in between. Germline V CDR1 and CDR2: MDHEN, SYDVKM. CDR3 sequence: CASSLTGWGKQPQHF. As DNA, the CDR3 is TGTGCCAGCAGTTTGACAGGTTGGGGAAAGCAGCCCCAGCATTTT.

The chain links TRBV7-2 to TRBJ1-2; D perhaps matches TRBD1 (5 bases). Germline CDR1 is SGHTA and CDR2 is FQGNSA. Trimming left V 2 bases short and J 8 bases short, with 12 bases between. The CDR3 extends over 13 amino acids. Written as DNA, the CDR3 is TGTGCCAGCAGCTTATACTCAGGGTTCGGCTACACCTTC. The encoded protein is CASSLYSGFGYTF.

This clone showed up just once. V and J are TRBV27 and TRBJ2-3; perhaps TRBD1 as D (6 bases). The CDR3 sequence is 15 residues long. The germline CDR1 and CDR2 sequences are MNHEY and SMNVEV (reference sequence). V was cut by 3 bases and J by 0 bases, with 10 bases left in between. Here the CDR3 reads CASSFLRGSTDTQYF. Written as DNA, the CDR3 is TGTGCCAGCAGTTTTCTCAGGGGTAGCACAGATACGCAGTATTTT.

This clone was seen only a few times. At one end the junction does not follow the germline gene, possibly because of a read error. This sequence joins TRBV5-1 and TRBJ1-2, with TRBD1 identical over 9 bases. Germline V lookup: CDR1 SGHRS, CDR2 YFSETQ. The CDR3 spans 18 residues. The CDR3 sequence is CASSPGTGQILTNYGYTF. The CDR3 coding sequence is TGTGCCAGCAGCCCCGGGACAGGGCAGATTTTAACTAACTATGGCTACACCTTC.

The chain couples TRBV28 to TRBJ2-3; 7 bases align to TRBD1. This CDR3 spans 15 amino acids. Trimming removed 6 bases from V and 6 bases from J; junction bases left unmatched: 12. In germline, CDR1 is MDHEN, CDR2 SYDVKM. The CDR3 coding sequence is TGTGCCAGCAGAAAAGGGGGCGCTTCAGCGGATACGCAGTATTTT. Translation: CASRKGGASADTQYF.

The chain employs TRBV4-3 and TRBJ2-3; TRBD2 might be the D (5 bases). The V gene lost 0 bases and the J gene lost 2 bases, with 9 bases spanning the gap. Germline loops: CDR1 LGHNA, CDR2 YSLEER. The CDR3 is 15 residues long. In DNA form, the CDR3 reads TGCGCCAGCAGCCAAGATCTGGAGGACACAGATACGCAGTATTTT. It codes for CASSQDLEDTDTQYF.

V gene TRBV19 combines with J gene TRBJ1-5, with 8 bases matching TRBD1. This CDR3 comprises 14 residues. Germline CDR1 reads LNHDA; CDR2 reads SQIVND (reference sequence). J lost 4 bases, V lost 3 bases, and 2 bases had no gene match. This CDR3 reads CASSMQGANQPQHF. CDR3 DNA: TGTGCCAGTAGTATGCAGGGGGCAAATCAGCCCCAGCATTTT.

The rearrangement joins TRBV27 to TRBJ2-1, with TRBD2 matching over 7 bases. The CDR3 spans 15 residues. J was trimmed by 0 bases and V by 3 bases; bases with no gene match: 2. Germline loops: CDR1 MNHEY, CDR2 SMNVEV (reference sequence). The CDR3: CASSFRGGSYNEQFF. CDR3 nucleotide sequence: TGTGCCAGCAGTTTTCGCGGGGGCTCCTACAATGAGCAGTTCTTC.

This sequence joins TRBV12-3 or TRBV12-4 and TRBJ1-5; the D is unclear. This CDR3 has 10 residues. Deletions cut 8 bases from V and 5 bases from J, with 4 bases between. The DNA of the CDR3 is TGTGCCAGCGGCTATCAGCCCCAGCATTTT. Protein: CASGYQPQHF.

DNA of the CDR3: TGTGCCACCAGTGTGGAGGGCGGGCATGAGCAGTTCTTC. Residues: CATSVEGGHEQFF. The chain joins TRBV24-1 to TRBJ2-1; D may be TRBD2 (6 bases). CDR1 is KGHDR and CDR2 is SFDVKD in the germline V gene. CDR3 length equals 13 residues. Trimming took 5 bases from V and 8 from J, leaving 12 bases between them.

This CDR3 is CASSPSTSGGKDTQYF. Here the CDR3 DNA reads TGTGCCAGCAGCCCGTCGACTAGCGGGGGCAAAGATACGCAGTATTTT. This chain joins TRBV4-2 and TRBJ2-3; TRBD2 agrees at 12 bases. Germline CDR1 and CDR2: LGHNA and YNFKEQ. CDR3 size: 16 residues. V trimming: 4 bases; J trimming: 5 bases; junction bases outside the gene matches: 7.

The J gene is TRBJ1-3, the V gene TRBV11-2; D is possibly TRBD1 (6 bases). V dropped 1 base and J dropped 7 bases, with 8 bases sitting between them. CDR1 SGHAT and CDR2 FQNNGV come from the germline V gene. The CDR3 covers 13 residues. CDR3 sequence reads: CASSLAQGNTIYF. CDR3 coding DNA: TGTGCCAGCAGCTTAGCACAGGGTAACACCATATATTTT.

DNA for the CDR3: TGTGCCAGCAGCCAATATAGCTACAATGAGCAGTTCTTC. As protein: CASSQYSYNEQFF. The chain combines TRBV16 with TRBJ2-1; D unresolved. V was shortened by 1 base and J by 3 bases, with 4 bases between the two germline ends. The CDR3 has 13 amino acids. CDR1 and CDR2 from the germline V gene are KGHSY and FQNENV.

The chain combines TRBV10-3 with TRBJ2-6, with 9 bases that match TRBD1. Germline V gene data show CDR1 as ENHRY and CDR2 as SYGVKD. The CDR3 covers 17 residues. With 7 bases clipped from V and 0 bases from J, the junction kept 7 bases outside the gene matches. CDR3 region: CAIKPGQGFSGANVLTF. The CDR3 bases are TGTGCCATCAAACCGGGACAGGGCTTCTCTGGGGCCAACGTCCTGACTTTC.

This chain uses TRBV5-5 with TRBJ1-4, with D possibly being TRBD1 (6 bases). The CDR3 runs to 16 residues. Germline V gives CDR1 SGHKS, CDR2 YYEKEE (reference sequence). The V gene lost 3 bases and the J gene lost 8 bases, with 20 bases spanning the gap. The CDR3 sequence is CASSYIQEGEGEKLFF. Written as DNA, the CDR3 is TGTGCCAGCAGCTATATACAGGAGGGGGAGGGGGAAAAACTGTTTTTT.

The V call is TRBV9, the J call TRBJ2-5, with D perhaps TRBD2 (5 bases). CDR1 is SGDLS and CDR2 is YYNGEE in the germline V gene. Trimming left V 4 bases short and J 4 bases short, with 20 bases between. The length of the CDR3 is 16 residues. The CDR3 DNA reads as TGTGCCAGCAGCCTGTCATCGGGGAGAAGTTCAGAGACCCAGTACTTC. Its protein product is CASSLSSGRSSETQYF.

This clone has just one count. This rearrangement joins TRBV10-2 to TRBJ2-5; D is unresolved. CDR1 and CDR2 (germline): WSHSY, SAAADI. This CDR3 region has 13 residues. Between the trimmed V and J ends, which lost 6 bases and 4 bases, there was a span of 12 bases. CDR3 DNA sequence: TGCGCCAGCAGCGAGCACAGAGCAGAGACCCAGTACTTC. Protein product: CASSEHRAETQYF.

The chain combines TRBV7-9 with TRBJ2-7; D possibly corresponds to TRBD1 (5 bases). The CDR3 totals 14 residues. Looked up from germline, CDR1 is SEHNR and CDR2 is FQNEAQ (reference sequence). V was cut by 1 base and J by 2 bases, with 9 bases left in between. DNA for the CDR3: TGTGCCAGCAGCTTAGGCCCAGGGACCTACGAGCAGTACGTC. Amino acid sequence: CASSLGPGTYEQYV.